The 28 T cell receptor beta chains listed next were all sequenced from one sample in a study of Graves' ophthalmopathy and Graves' hyperthyroidism. From RNA, the CDR3 regions of TCR beta chains were amplified and sequenced. A first-round RT-PCR used HTBI primers, followed by a second-round multiplex PCR. TCRdb re-derived calls from the multiplex PCR reads in MiXCR, one entry per CDR3 protein. The table has roughly 50,000 distinct CDR3 sequences, approximately 45% seen once. The sequenced material came from peripheral blood. The receptors come from an adult woman with Graves' ophthalmopathy.

This clonotype was found a few times. This chain joins TRBV29-1 and TRBJ2-7; the D is unclear. CDR1 is SQVTM, CDR2 ANQGSEA, per germline. The CDR3 covers 9 residues. The CDR3: CSVVWRHRV. DNA for the CDR3: TGCAGCGTTGTTTGGAGACACCGGGTC.

The V gene is TRBV29-1, the J gene TRBJ2-1; a possible D gene is TRBD1 (5 bases). The CDR3 has 13 amino acids. Per the germline V gene, CDR1 is SQVTM and CDR2 is ANQGSEA. The ends were cut back, 1 base at V and 5 bases at J, with 9 bases in the middle. CDR3 bases: TGCAGCGTTGAAGGGCAGGGAAACAATGAGCAGTTCTTC. It is translated as CSVEGQGNNEQFF.

The chain carries TRBV7-2 and TRBJ1-4; a weak D match, TRBD1 (6 bases). The V gene lost 2 bases and the J gene lost 7 bases, with 14 bases spanning the gap. CDR1 and CDR2 (germline): SGHTA, FQGNSA. This CDR3 is 15 amino acids long. CDR3 nucleotides: TGTGCCAGCAGCTTAATCACAGGGAGTAGTGAAAAACTGTTTTTT. Translation: CASSLITGSSEKLFF.

There are many counts of this clonotype. This chain uses TRBV28 with TRBJ1-2, with TRBD1 identical over 12 bases. In germline, CDR1 is MDHEN, CDR2 SYDVKM. The CDR3 loop spans 17 amino acids. With V trimmed by 4 bases and J by 1 base, 7 bases remained unmatched. For the CDR3, the DNA is TGTGCCAGCAGTTATCCGGGACAGGGGGCTTTTAACTATGGCTACACCTTC. Protein: CASSYPGQGAFNYGYTF.

The chain recombines TRBV7-9 with TRBJ2-7, with D unresolved. The CDR3 is made up of 13 amino acids. Germline CDR1 and CDR2: SEHNR and FQNEAQ (reference sequence). Between the trimmed V and J ends, which lost 4 bases and 3 bases, there was a span of 10 bases. CDR3 sequence reads: CASSSSSRYEQYF. CDR3 sequence (DNA): TGTGCCAGCAGCTCATCCTCACGCTACGAGCAGTACTTC.

This clonotype was detected ten times or more. The chain's CDR3 is CASSYSYAGGSYEQYF. The CDR3 nucleotides are TGTGCCAGCAGTTACTCTTACGCGGGGGGAAGCTACGAGCAGTACTTC. V and J are TRBV6-2 or TRBV6-3 and TRBJ2-7; 8 bases match TRBD2. V lost 0 bases, J lost 3 bases, and 7 bases stayed unmatched. Germline CDR1 reads MNHEY; CDR2 reads SVGEGT. This CDR3 has 16 residues.

The V and J genes are TRBV19 and TRBJ2-6; the D is unclear. The germline V gene encodes CDR1 LNHDA and CDR2 SQIVND (reference sequence). V was shortened by 5 bases and J by 0 bases, with 5 bases between the two germline ends. CDR3 size: 14 residues. The CDR3 reads CASSSISGANVLTF. DNA of the CDR3: TGTGCCAGTAGTTCCATCTCTGGGGCCAACGTCCTGACTTTC.

This clonotype was observed at least ten times. A much larger clone differs from this one at a single base, so this may be a read error. The J gene is TRBJ1-6, the V gene TRBV5-1; the D gene is possibly TRBD1 (6 bases). This CDR3 is 12 amino acids long. V lost 0 bases and J 11 bases, leaving 6 bases between the germline ends. The germline V gene encodes CDR1 SGHRS and CDR2 YFSETQ. CDR3 sequence (DNA): TGCGCCAGCAGCTTGGGGGGGCCACCCCTCCACTTT. Encoded protein: CASSLGGPPLHF.

This chain uses TRBV10-2 with TRBJ2-5, with D perhaps matching TRBD1 (5 bases). CDR1 is WSHSY, CDR2 SAAADI, per germline. V lost 4 bases and J lost 5, with 17 bases in between. The CDR3 length is 15 residues. In nucleotides, the CDR3 is TGCGCCAGCAGTGTAGGGGTGGCAGGAGAGGAGACCCAGTACTTC. Amino acids: CASSVGVAGEETQYF.

The chain employs TRBV9 and TRBJ1-6; possibly TRBD1 for D (5 bases). The CDR3 extends over 15 amino acids. V shed 5 bases and J shed 6 bases, with 15 bases lying between them. Germline CDR1 reads SGDLS; CDR2 reads YYNGEE. As DNA, the CDR3 is TGTGCCAGCAGAAAACAGGAGTTGGGTAATTCACCCCTCCACTTT. Translation gives CASRKQELGNSPLHF. The whole variable domain, remainder taken from reference TRBV9 and TRBJ1-6, is DSGVTQTPKHLITATGQRVTLRCSPRSGDLSVYWYQQSLDQGLQFLIQYYNGEERAKGNILERFSAQQFPDLHSELNLSSLELGDSALYFCASRKQELGNSPLHFGNGTRLTVT.

Turning to this clonotype: Here the CDR3 omits its conserved ending phenylalanine or tryptophan, so a read error is the likely source. The rearrangement uses TRBV9 and TRBJ2-2; D may be TRBD1 (6 bases). Trimming cost V 5 bases and J 3 bases, with 14 bases left between them. Germline V gene sequence: CDR1 SGDLS, CDR2 YYNGEE. This CDR3 spans 15 amino acids. CDR3 bases: TGTGCCAGCAGTATACTCAAGGGGGACACCGGGGAGCTGTTTTCT. Amino acids: CASSILKGDTGELFS.

This chain connects TRBV29-1 to TRBJ1-5, with 10 bases identical to TRBD1. Germline V lookup: CDR1 SQVTM, CDR2 ANQGSEA. CDR3 size: 14 residues. V gave up 7 bases and J gave up 5 bases; unmatched junction bases: 8. CDR3 in amino acids: CSARFGQGDQPQHF. In DNA form, the CDR3 reads TGCAGCGCACGATTCGGACAGGGGGATCAGCCCCAGCATTTT.

Notes on this clonotype: A read error may account for a junction end that differs from germline. J is TRBJ1-3 and V is TRBV6-5; tentative D call: TRBD1 (5 bases). This CDR3 contains 14 residues. CDR1 MNHEY and CDR2 SVGAGI come from the germline V gene. CDR3 amino acids: CTSRSADTGDTIYF. In nucleotides, the CDR3 is TGTACCAGCAGAAGCGCGGACACTGGAGACACCATATATTTT.

In this sample, this clonotype turned up a few times. This rearrangement joins TRBV7-8 to TRBJ1-2; D remains ambiguous. This CDR3 comprises 12 residues. The V and J ends lost 1 base and 6 bases respectively, with 6 bases between them. Germline V gene data show CDR1 as SGHVS and CDR2 as FQNEAQ. The CDR3 spells CASSLVGDGYTF. The CDR3 DNA reads TGTGCCAGCAGCTTAGTCGGGGATGGCTACACCTTC.

The chain employs TRBV7-8 and TRBJ1-1, with D perhaps matching TRBD1 (5 bases). V was pared by 5 bases and J by 10 bases, with 17 bases between. The CDR3 has 13 residues. Germline V gene lookup returns CDR1 SGHVS and CDR2 FQNEAQ. The CDR3 spells CASSVGRGGGAFF. The DNA for the CDR3 is TGTGCCAGCAGCGTCGGCCGGGGGGGGGGAGCTTTCTTT.

This clonotype was seen many times. The V call is TRBV28, the J call TRBJ2-7, with D uncertain. The length of the CDR3 is 14 residues. Germline V gives CDR1 MDHEN, CDR2 SYDVKM. The V gene lost 3 bases and the J gene lost 2 bases, with 11 bases spanning the gap. CDR3 amino acids: CASSLAALAYEQYF. In DNA form, the CDR3 reads TGTGCCAGCAGTTTGGCAGCCCTAGCCTACGAGCAGTACTTC.

The chain carries TRBV2 and TRBJ1-2; D might be TRBD1 (6 bases). Trimming removed 7 bases at V and 2 bases at J, with 14 bases between. This CDR3 spans 14 amino acids. The germline V gene encodes CDR1 SNHLY and CDR2 FYNNEI. CDR3 amino acids: CASNRGGANYGYTF. The CDR3 region has the DNA TGTGCCAGCAATCGGGGGGGGGCCAACTATGGCTACACCTTC.

The rearrangement links TRBV25-1 to TRBJ2-7; possibly TRBD2 for D (6 bases). Trimming removed 1 base from V and 6 bases from J, with 13 bases in between. The germline V gene has CDR1 MGHDK and CDR2 SYGVNS. The CDR3 sequence is 14 residues long. The CDR3 region has the DNA TGTGCCAGCAGTGAATCTGGCGGGAACACCGAGCAGTACTTC. It codes for CASSESGGNTEQYF.

This clonotype came up once. V is TRBV5-1 and J is TRBJ1-1; TRBD1 aligns across 12 bases. Germline V lookup: CDR1 SGHRS, CDR2 YFSETQ. The CDR3 sequence is 16 residues long. Trimming took 2 bases from V and 5 from J; bases not matched to a gene: 7. The CDR3 reads CASSFWGQGAGTEAFF. The CDR3, as DNA: TGCGCCAGCAGCTTTTGGGGACAGGGGGCCGGGACTGAAGCTTTCTTT.

V gene TRBV20-1 combines with J gene TRBJ2-1; 13 bases line up with TRBD2. CDR1 is DFQATT, CDR2 SNEGSKA, per germline (reference sequence). The V gene end was trimmed by 5 bases and the J gene end by 6 bases; junction bases not matched to a gene: 7. The CDR3 loop spans 15 amino acids. For the CDR3, the DNA is TGCAGTGCTGGAGGACTAGCGGGAGTTATCAATGAGCAGTTCTTC. This gives the protein CSAGGLAGVINEQFF.

In regard to this clonotype: At one end the junction does not follow the germline gene, possibly because of a read error. This chain joins TRBV12-3 or TRBV12-4 and TRBJ2-1, with TRBD2 matching 7 bases. This CDR3 has 15 amino acids. CDR3 region: CASSGTTSSAFGQIF. The CDR3 DNA is TGTGCCAGCAGTGGGACGACTAGCTCGGCCTTCGGGCAGATCTTC.

This clonotype was recorded at least ten times. This chain connects TRBV20-1 to TRBJ1-6, with D unclear. This CDR3 spans 13 amino acids. Germline V CDR1 and CDR2: DFQATT, SNEGSKA (reference sequence). V lost 0 bases and J 6 bases, leaving 6 bases between the germline ends. The CDR3, as DNA: TGCAGTGCTAGAGAGGTTTCTAATTCACCCCTCCACTTT. As protein: CSAREVSNSPLHF.

At least ten counts were recorded for this clonotype. In nucleotides, the CDR3 is TGCAGCGTTGAAGGGGGGGGGGGTTTTGGCTACACCTTC. It specifies CSVEGGGGFGYTF. The chain carries TRBV29-1 and TRBJ1-2, with a possible D match to TRBD1 (5 bases). V lost 1 base and J lost 7, with 13 bases in between. The CDR3 is 13 amino acids. Germline values: CDR1 SQVTM, CDR2 ANQGSEA. Based on the CDR3 plus reference TRBV29-1 and TRBJ1-2, the full variable domain is SAVISQKPSRDICQRGTSLTIQCQVDSQVTMMFWYRQQPGQSLTLIATANQGSEATYESGFVIDKFPISRPNLTFSTLTVSNMSPEDSSIYLCSVEGGGGFGYTFGSGTRLTVV.

This clonotype was seen ten or more times. The chain links TRBV19 to TRBJ1-5; D gene ambiguous. The CDR3 consists of 15 residues. Germline CDR1 LNHDA, CDR2 SQIVND (reference sequence). V lost 5 bases to trimming and J lost 10 bases, with 21 bases between them. CDR3 in DNA: TGTGCCAGTAGTGATCAAATCAGGACTAACCAACCCCAGCATTTT. This gives the protein CASSDQIRTNQPQHF.

Of note for this clonotype: Lacking the conserved final phenylalanine or tryptophan, this CDR3 likely reflects a read error. The DNA is left out, because the CDR3 cannot be placed on it with certainty; the CDR3 is given as TCRdb lists it. The CDR3 sequence is CARGQGLAGAPTMSSE. The gene calls are TRBV19 and TRBJ2-1; the tabulated D call, TRBD2, remains unverified against the DNA. The V gene's germline CDR1 is LNHDA and CDR2 SQIVND (reference sequence). The CDR3 is made up of 16 amino acids, end residues included.

Here the CDR3 reads CSRQSLGQGTETQYF. The CDR3 nucleotides are TGCAGCCGACAAAGTTTAGGACAGGGGACAGAGACCCAGTACTTC. The rearrangement links TRBV29-1 to TRBJ2-5; 9 bases are shared with TRBD1. CDR3 length equals 15 residues. Germline CDR1 reads SQVTM; CDR2 reads ANQGSEA. Trimming cost V 8 bases and J 4 bases; bases outside gene matches: 14.

This clonotype was seen ten or more times. V and J are TRBV20-1 and TRBJ2-3; TRBD2 agrees at 11 bases. This CDR3 is built from 16 residues. Germline lookup yields CDR1 DFQATT and CDR2 SNEGSKA (reference sequence). Trimming at V came to 6 bases and at J to 5 bases, leaving 13 bases not matched to a gene. This chain's CDR3 is CSAPSSGRVEGDTQYF. The CDR3 nucleotides are TGCAGTGCCCCGAGTAGCGGGAGGGTTGAAGGAGATACGCAGTATTTT.

The gene calls are TRBV6-1 and TRBJ2-3, with D unclear. The ends were cut back, 2 bases at V and 2 bases at J, with 17 bases in the middle. This CDR3 has 17 residues. CDR1 MNHNS and CDR2 SASEGT come from the germline V gene. CDR3 residues: CASSEHQAAGNTDTQYF. In DNA, the CDR3 is TGTGCCAGCAGTGAACACCAGGCGGCTGGAAACACAGATACGCAGTATTTT.